Each of the 20 T cell receptor beta chains below was sequenced from the same sample in a study of blood T cell repertoires in COVID-19. Profiling relied on immunoSEQ multiplex PCR, and the TCRdb table lists in-frame clones only, not all of them. The repertoire holds approximately 180,000 clones, 70% to 90% seen once, with 11% in the top ten. Sequenced input: peripheral blood. The receptors derive from a human donor with active or convalescent COVID-19. The donor label of this sample is uncertain.

The chain employs TRBV18 and TRBJ1-1; 8 bases align to TRBD1. The CDR3 spans 14 residues. Germline CDR1 and CDR2: KGHSH and LQKENI. Trimming removed 6 bases from V and 1 base from J; junction bases left unmatched: 4. The CDR3 coding sequence is TGTGCCAGCTCGATCAGGGGGCAGAACACTGAAGCTTTCTTT. Its protein is CASSIRGQNTEAFF.

This sequence joins TRBV4-2 and TRBJ1-2; tentatively, D is TRBD1 (6 bases). V shed 4 bases and J shed 2 bases, with 14 bases lying between them. CDR1 and CDR2 (germline): LGHNA, YNFKEQ. The CDR3 is 15 amino acids. CDR3 DNA: TGTGCCAGCAGCCCGAGACAGGCCGGGAACTATGGCTACACCTTC. Translating gives CASSPRQAGNYGYTF.

The J gene is TRBJ1-1, the V gene TRBV4-2; D might be TRBD1 (5 bases). There are 15 residues in the CDR3. Germline lookup yields CDR1 LGHNA and CDR2 YNFKEQ. With 0 bases removed from V and 0 bases from J, the gap between germline ends came to 8 bases. The CDR3: CASSQEGQMNTEAFF. The CDR3 DNA reads TGTGCCAGCAGCCAAGAAGGACAAATGAACACTGAAGCTTTCTTT.

The rearrangement joins TRBV5-4 to TRBJ1-1; 10 bases agree with TRBD1. The CDR3 loop spans 14 amino acids. The V gene end was trimmed by 0 bases and the J gene end by 6 bases; junction bases not matched to a gene: 2. Germline CDR1 is SGHNT and CDR2 is YYREEE (reference sequence). CDR3 DNA sequence: TGTGCCAGCAGCTTGGGACAGGGGGCTTCTGAAGCTTTCTTT. This gives the protein CASSLGQGASEAFF.

This clone was counted once. V and J are TRBV4-2 and TRBJ2-1; 10 bases agree with TRBD1. Germline CDR1 LGHNA, CDR2 YNFKEQ. This CDR3 spans 16 amino acids. The trim removed 0 bases at V and 7 bases at J, leaving 6 bases unmatched. The CDR3: CASSQERDRGWNEQFF. The CDR3 DNA reads as TGTGCCAGCAGCCAAGAAAGGGACAGGGGTTGGAATGAGCAGTTCTTC.

This chain links TRBV28 with TRBJ1-2; TRBD1 matches at 7 bases. The CDR3 spans 13 residues. The junction had 5 bases not matched to a gene; V was cut back by 6 bases and J by 4 bases. CDR1 MDHEN and CDR2 SYDVKM come from the germline V gene. The CDR3 nucleotides read TGTGCCAGCAGGGCAGGGGGAGGCTATGGCTACACCTTC. Translation gives CASRAGGGYGYTF.

This chain connects TRBV7-9 to TRBJ1-5; 9 nucleotides align to TRBD1. The ends lost 1 base at V and 6 bases at J; junction bases unmatched: 4. The germline V gene encodes CDR1 SEHNR and CDR2 FQNEAQ (reference sequence). The CDR3 covers 15 residues. CDR3 residues: CASSLGDREVQPQHF. CDR3 DNA: TGTGCCAGCAGCTTAGGGGACAGGGAGGTTCAGCCCCAGCATTTT.

V gene TRBV7-3 combines with J gene TRBJ2-1; D gene unclear. The V gene's germline CDR1 is SGHTA and CDR2 FQGTGA. This CDR3 has 13 residues. The V gene lost 5 bases and the J gene lost 12 bases, with 17 bases spanning the gap. CDR3 in amino acids: CASSRPPSYAQFF. Written as DNA, the CDR3 is TGTGCCAGCAGCCGTCCCCCTAGTTATGCGCAGTTCTTC.

The J gene is TRBJ1-2, the V gene TRBV28; a weak D match, TRBD1 (5 bases). Germline V lookup: CDR1 MDHEN, CDR2 SYDVKM. The V end lost 6 bases, the J end lost 4 bases, and 18 bases lay between the germline ends. This CDR3 comprises 15 residues. The CDR3 DNA is TGTGCCAGCAGCCCCTCGGAAGGGCAGGGCTATGGCTACACCTTC. It yields the protein CASSPSEGQGYGYTF.

For this clone: The sample contains more than one DNA sequence encoding this CDR3. The rearrangement joins TRBV9 to TRBJ1-1; D gene unclear. Germline values: CDR1 SGDLS, CDR2 YYNGEE. The length of the CDR3 is 14 residues. V gave up 0 bases and J gave up 2 bases, with 8 bases separating them. The CDR3: CASSVAGGNTEAFF. The CDR3 DNA sequence: TGTGCCAGCAGCGTAGCTGGCGGTAACACTGAAGCTTTCTTT.

The chain joins TRBV15 to TRBJ2-5; D might be TRBD1 (5 bases). The V end lost 0 bases, the J end lost 7 bases, and 18 bases lay between the germline ends. The length of the CDR3 is 16 residues. Per germline, CDR1 LNHNV and CDR2 YYDKDF (reference sequence). The CDR3 region has the DNA TGTGCCACCAGCAGAGACCGGGTTGGGATGGGGCGGACCCAGTACTTC. Encoded protein: CATSRDRVGMGRTQYF.

This clone was detected only a few times. The chain uses TRBV9 and TRBJ2-7; D may be TRBD2 (6 bases). V lost 0 bases and J 4 bases, leaving 11 bases between the germline ends. The CDR3 has 14 amino acids. Germline values: CDR1 SGDLS, CDR2 YYNGEE. The CDR3 is CASSVGLVPYEQYF. CDR3 sequence (DNA): TGTGCCAGCAGCGTAGGACTAGTCCCATACGAGCAGTACTTC.

The chain couples TRBV30 to TRBJ1-2; D may be TRBD1 (6 bases). The CDR3 loop spans 15 amino acids. Deletions cut 3 bases from V and 4 bases from J, with 18 bases between. Germline V gives CDR1 GTSNPN, CDR2 SVGIG (reference sequence). CDR3 sequence: CAWRALGTRSYGYTF. The CDR3 DNA is TGTGCCTGGAGAGCCTTAGGGACAAGAAGCTATGGCTACACCTTC.

This sequence joins TRBV30 and TRBJ1-3; perhaps TRBD1 as D (5 bases). Trimming shortened V by 0 bases and J by 7 bases, and 10 bases separated the two germline ends. Germline assignment: CDR1 GTSNPN and CDR2 SVGIG (reference sequence). This CDR3 comprises 13 residues. The chain's CDR3 is CAWSVQGLNTIYF. The CDR3 DNA reads as TGTGCCTGGAGTGTTCAGGGTCTGAACACCATATATTTT. Full variable domain (missing parts from reference TRBV30 and TRBJ1-3): SQTIHQWPATLVQPVGSPLSLECTVEGTSNPNLYWYRQAAGRGLQLLFYSVGIGQISSEVPQNLSASRPQDRQFILSSKKLLLSDSGFYLCAWSVQGLNTIYFGEGSWLTVV.

This chain uses TRBV7-3 with TRBJ1-1; maybe TRBD1 (5 bases). The CDR3 contains 14 residues. Germline-derived CDR1 and CDR2 are SGHTA and FQGTGA. V was shortened by 3 bases and J by 1 base, with 9 bases between the two germline ends. CDR3 in amino acids: CASSFDTGNTEAFF. Here the CDR3 DNA reads TGTGCCAGCAGCTTCGACACAGGGAACACTGAAGCTTTCTTT.

The rearrangement links TRBV9 to TRBJ2-3, with TRBD2 identical over 10 bases. The germline CDR1 and CDR2 sequences are SGDLS and YYNGEE. V was clipped by 7 bases and J by 3 bases; unmatched bases: 17. This CDR3 spans 18 amino acids. The CDR3: CASPPPASGRRETDTQYF. The CDR3 nucleotides read TGTGCCAGCCCCCCCCCGGCTAGCGGGAGAAGAGAGACAGATACGCAGTATTTT.

The chain couples TRBV23-1 to TRBJ2-4; a weak D match, TRBD1 (6 bases). TRBV23-1 qualifies as an ORF whose function is uncertain. Trimming stripped 1 base from V and 3 bases from J, with 13 bases between. The CDR3 contains 16 residues. The CDR3 DNA reads as TGCGCCAGCAGTCAATACTACAGGGCGATCAAAAACATTCAGTACTTC. Translating it yields CASSQYYRAIKNIQYF.

The chain carries TRBV7-2 and TRBJ2-7; TRBD2 matches 14 bases. CDR1 is SGHTA and CDR2 is FQGNSA in the germline V gene. The CDR3 extends over 15 amino acids. Germline trimming cut 7 bases from V and 2 bases from J; bases unmatched to any gene: 4. The CDR3 nucleotides are TGTGCCAGCATTGGACTAGCGGGGGGCGCCTACGAGCAGTACTTC. Protein: CASIGLAGGAYEQYF.

The chain carries TRBV28 and TRBJ2-7; 8 positions agree with TRBD1. The CDR3 totals 14 residues. V lost 4 bases to trimming and J lost 3 bases; unmatched junction nucleotides: 5. Germline loops: CDR1 MDHEN, CDR2 SYDVKM. The CDR3, as DNA: TGTGCCAGCAGTTGGAGGACAGGGATCTACGAGCAGTACTTC. Amino acid sequence: CASSWRTGIYEQYF. Complete variable domain (other parts from reference TRBV28 and TRBJ2-7): DVKVTQSSRYLVKRTGEKVFLECVQDMDHENMFWYRQDPGLGLRLIYFSYDVKMKEKGDIPEGYSVSREKKERFSLILESASTNQTSMYLCASSWRTGIYEQYFGPGTRLTVT.

The J gene is TRBJ1-2, the V gene TRBV23-1; 8 bases fit TRBD1. TRBV23-1 is placed among ORFs of uncertain function. Trimming cost V 7 bases and J 1 base; bases outside gene matches: 14. There are 17 residues in the CDR3. CDR3 DNA: TGCGCCAGCAAGTATAGAAAGACAGGGGTGATTAACTATGGCTACACCTTC. Translating gives CASKYRKTGVINYGYTF.